The clone carrying this TCR beta chain was detected a few times. These data belong to a study of blood T cell repertoires in COVID-19. Study as a whole: Samples taken during acute and convalescent COVID-19 were collected in the United States, Italy and Spain. The analysed material was cDNA or gDNA that came from T cells, B-cell-depleted T cells, or PBMCs.

It was during active infection that Seattle patients were enrolled and then longitudinally followed. Original methodology: Reference gene primer amplification yielded estimated nucleated cell counts. Produced via immunoSEQ multiplex PCR; TCRdb's table is partial and in-frame only. V and J calls and clone size come straight from that table; D and trimming were deduced from the DNA. Of some 56,000 clones in the sample, under 90% were seen once. The length of the CDR3 is 13 residues. V lost 7 bases to trimming and J lost 2 bases, with 11 bases between them. This clonotype originated in an elderly man with COVID-19, enrolled during active disease. The material sequenced was peripheral blood. The J gene is TRBJ1-1, the V gene TRBV23-1; unclear D gene. TRBV23-1 is an ORF, with its function uncertain. CDR3 coding DNA: TGCGCCAGCAAACCCCGACTAAACACTGAAGCTTTCTTT. As protein: CASKPRLNTEAFF.